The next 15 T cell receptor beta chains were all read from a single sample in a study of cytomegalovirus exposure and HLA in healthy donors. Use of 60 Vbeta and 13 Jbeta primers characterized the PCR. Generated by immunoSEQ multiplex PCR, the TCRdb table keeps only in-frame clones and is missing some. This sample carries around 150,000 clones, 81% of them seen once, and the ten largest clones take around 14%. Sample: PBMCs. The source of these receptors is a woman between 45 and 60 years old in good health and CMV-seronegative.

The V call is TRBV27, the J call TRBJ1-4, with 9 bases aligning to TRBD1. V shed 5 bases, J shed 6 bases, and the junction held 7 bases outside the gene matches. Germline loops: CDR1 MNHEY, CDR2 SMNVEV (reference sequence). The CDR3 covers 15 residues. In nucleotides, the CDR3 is TGTGCCAGCAGTCTCACCTGGGACAGGGATGAAAAACTGTTTTTT. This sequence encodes CASSLTWDRDEKLFF.

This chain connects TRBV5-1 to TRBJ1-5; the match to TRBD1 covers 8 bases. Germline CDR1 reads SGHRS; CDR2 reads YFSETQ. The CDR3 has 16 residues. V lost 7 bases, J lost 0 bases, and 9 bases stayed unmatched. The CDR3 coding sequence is TGCGCCAGCCGACACGGTGACAGGGGTAGCAATCAGCCCCAGCATTTT. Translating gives CASRHGDRGSNQPQHF.

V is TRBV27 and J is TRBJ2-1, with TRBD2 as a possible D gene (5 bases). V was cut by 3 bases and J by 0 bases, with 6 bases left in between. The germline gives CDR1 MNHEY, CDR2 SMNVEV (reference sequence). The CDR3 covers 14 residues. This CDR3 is CASSFGVSYNEQFF. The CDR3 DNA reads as TGTGCCAGCAGTTTCGGGGTCTCCTACAATGAGCAGTTCTTC.

The CDR3, as DNA: TGCGCCAGCAGCCAAACCCCTAGCGGGAGGTACGAGCAGTACTTC. The encoded protein is CASSQTPSGRYEQYF. The chain couples TRBV4-3 to TRBJ2-7; 11 nucleotides line up with TRBD2. The V gene end was trimmed by 2 bases and the J gene end by 4 bases; junction bases not matched to a gene: 4. Germline V gives CDR1 LGHNA, CDR2 YSLEER. The CDR3 totals 15 residues.

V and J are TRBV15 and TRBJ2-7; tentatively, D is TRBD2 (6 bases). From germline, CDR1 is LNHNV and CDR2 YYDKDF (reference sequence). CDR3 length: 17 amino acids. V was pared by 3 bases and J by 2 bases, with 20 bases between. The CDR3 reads CATSRAAGAGLTYEQYF. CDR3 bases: TGTGCCACCAGCAGGGCGGCGGGTGCAGGACTAACCTACGAGCAGTACTTC.

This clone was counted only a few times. As DNA, the CDR3 is TGTGCCAGCAGCTTAAGCGAACAGCCCCAGCATTTT. This gives the protein CASSLSEQPQHF. The chain combines TRBV7-2 with TRBJ1-5; D is undetermined. Germline V gives CDR1 SGHTA, CDR2 FQGNSA. The CDR3 is 12 residues long. Deletions cut 2 bases from V and 7 bases from J, with 6 bases between.

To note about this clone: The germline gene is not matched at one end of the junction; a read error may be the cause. CDR3 DNA sequence: TGTGCCAGCAGCTCTCGGACAGGGAACTCTGGAAACACCGTATATTTT. It yields the protein CASSSRTGNSGNTVYF. This chain joins TRBV9 and TRBJ1-3; 8 positions match TRBD1. This CDR3 has 16 residues. Germline V CDR1 and CDR2: SGDLS, YYNGEE.

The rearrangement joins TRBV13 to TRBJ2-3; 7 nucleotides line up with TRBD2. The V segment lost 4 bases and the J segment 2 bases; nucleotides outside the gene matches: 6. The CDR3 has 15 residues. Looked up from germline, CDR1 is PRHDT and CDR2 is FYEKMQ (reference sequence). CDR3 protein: CASSSAGRPTDTQYF. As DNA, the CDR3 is TGTGCCAGCAGCTCAGCGGGGAGGCCCACAGATACGCAGTATTTT. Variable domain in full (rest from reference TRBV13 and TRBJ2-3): AAGVIQSPRHLIKEKRETATLKCYPIPRHDTVYWYQQGPGQDPQFLISFYEKMQSDKGSIPDRFSAQQFSDYHSELNMSSLELGDSALYFCASSSAGRPTDTQYFGPGTRLTVL.

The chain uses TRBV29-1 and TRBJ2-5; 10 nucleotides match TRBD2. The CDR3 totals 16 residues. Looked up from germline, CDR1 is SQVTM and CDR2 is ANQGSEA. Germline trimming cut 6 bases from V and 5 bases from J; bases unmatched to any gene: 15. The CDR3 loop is CSVGEQREGLGETQYF. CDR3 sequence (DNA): TGCAGCGTGGGGGAGCAGCGGGAGGGCCTTGGGGAGACCCAGTACTTC.

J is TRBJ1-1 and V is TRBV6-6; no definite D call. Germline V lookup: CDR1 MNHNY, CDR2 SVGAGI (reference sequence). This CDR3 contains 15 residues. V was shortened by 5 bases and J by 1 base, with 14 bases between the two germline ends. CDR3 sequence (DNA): TGTGCCAGCAGTAGCGGCGCGTCACCGAACACTGAAGCTTTCTTT. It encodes CASSSGASPNTEAFF.

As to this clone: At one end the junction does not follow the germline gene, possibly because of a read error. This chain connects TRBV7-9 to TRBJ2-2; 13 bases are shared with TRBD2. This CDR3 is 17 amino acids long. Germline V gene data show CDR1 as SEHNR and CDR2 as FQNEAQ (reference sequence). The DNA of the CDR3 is TGTTCCAGCAGCCCCAGACTAGCGGGAGGGAACACCGGGGAGCTGTTTTTT. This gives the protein CSSSPRLAGGNTGELFF.

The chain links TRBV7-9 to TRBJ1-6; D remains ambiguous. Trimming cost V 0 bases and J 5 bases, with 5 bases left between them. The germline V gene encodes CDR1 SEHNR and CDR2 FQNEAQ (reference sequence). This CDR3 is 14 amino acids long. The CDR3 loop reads CASSLAGHNSPLHF. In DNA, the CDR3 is TGTGCCAGCAGCTTAGCCGGTCATAATTCACCCCTCCACTTT.

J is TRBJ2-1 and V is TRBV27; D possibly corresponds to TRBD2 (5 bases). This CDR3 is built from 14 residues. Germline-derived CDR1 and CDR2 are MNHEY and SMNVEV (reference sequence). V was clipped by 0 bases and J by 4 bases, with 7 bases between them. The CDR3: CASSLSRGYNEQFF. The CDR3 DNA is TGTGCCAGCAGTTTATCCCGGGGTTACAATGAGCAGTTCTTC.

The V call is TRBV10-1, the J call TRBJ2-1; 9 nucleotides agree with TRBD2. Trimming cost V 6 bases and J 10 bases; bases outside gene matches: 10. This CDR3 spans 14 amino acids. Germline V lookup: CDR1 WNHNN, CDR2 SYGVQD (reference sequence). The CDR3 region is CASSLASGAGEQFF. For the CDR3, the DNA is TGCGCCAGCAGCCTTGCTAGCGGGGCTGGGGAGCAGTTCTTC.

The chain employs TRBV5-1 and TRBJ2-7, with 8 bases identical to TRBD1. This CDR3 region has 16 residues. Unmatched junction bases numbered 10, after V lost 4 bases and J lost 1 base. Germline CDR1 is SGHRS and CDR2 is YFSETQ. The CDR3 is CASSPRTGQQSYEQYF. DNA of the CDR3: TGCGCCAGCAGCCCAAGGACAGGGCAGCAATCCTACGAGCAGTACTTC.